The clone carrying this TCR beta chain was counted ten times or more. A much larger clone sits a single nucleotide away, making a read error possible. The sample belongs to a study of breast tumors, draining lymph nodes, adjacent tissues. One entry per CDR3 protein, called by TCRdb with MiXCR from the multiplex PCR reads. The sample includes under 80,000 distinct CDR3 sequences, 43% of them seen just once. The CDR3 is made up of 12 amino acids. Germline CDR1 is DFQATT and CDR2 is SNEGSKA (reference sequence). The chain carries TRBV20-1 and TRBJ2-5; no reliable D call. The source of this sequence is a female donor with breast cancer. Some clones in this sample may be carry-over from other donors' samples. Sample: breast tumor tissue. The CDR3 region has the DNA TGCAGTGCTGGAGATCAATGGGAGACCCAGTACTTC. Amino acids: CSAGDQWETQYF.